A selection of T cell receptor beta chains follows, all from one sample in a study of shared clonotypes between healthy human individuals. Libraries were prepared by immunoSEQ multiplex PCR; TCRdb keeps only in-frame clonotypes and omits some of them. The table shows under 1 million clones, with 80% to 95% occurring only once. The sequencing sample was made of naive CD8+ T cells sorted from blood. Source of these receptors: a man aged 25 to 45 in good health. The CDR3 runs from the conserved cysteine through the conserved F or W. D genes are given only for firm matches. Size tells how often a clone was seen (once, few, many) or the class of an expanded clone, and some rows leave it out.

d_call	v_call	j_call	clone_size	cdr3_aa	cdr3_nt
.	TRBV6-5	TRBJ2-7	.	CASGRQVEQYF	TGTGCCAGCGGACGGCAGGTTGAGCAGTACTTC
.	TRBV7-9	TRBJ1-5	few	CASSSGGEMEPQHF	TGTGCCAGCAGCTCCGGAGGAGAGATGGAGCCCCAGCATTTT
TRBD1	TRBV29-1	TRBJ2-1	.	CSVEDQGRGHHNEQFF	TGCAGCGTTGAAGATCAAGGCAGGGGGCACCACAATGAGCAGTTCTTC
.	TRBV14	TRBJ2-3	.	CASSYRQVWTDTQYF	TGTGCCAGCAGCTATAGACAGGTCTGGACAGATACGCAGTATTTT
.	TRBV12-5	TRBJ2-7	.	CASALYYEQYF	TGTGCTAGTGCCTTATACTACGAGCAGTACTTC
.	TRBV2	TRBJ2-7	.	CASSEDREEATYEQYF	TGTGCCAGCAGTGAGGATCGCGAGGAGGCAACCTACGAGCAGTACTTC
.	TRBV27	TRBJ1-5	few	CASSLQGSNQPQHF	TGTGCCAGCAGTTTACAGGGTAGCAATCAGCCCCAGCATTTT
.	TRBV6-5	TRBJ2-3	.	CASSPGTDTQYF	TGTGCCAGCAGCCCCGGTACAGATACGCAGTATTTT
TRBD2	TRBV10-3	TRBJ2-7	.	CNTRGRGDYEQYF	TGTAACACAAGAGGGCGGGGGGACTACGAGCAGTACTTC
.	TRBV23-1	TRBJ2-5	.	CASSQRQGRETQYF	TGCGCCAGCAGTCAAAGGCAGGGAAGAGAGACCCAGTACTTC
.	TRBV7-6	TRBJ2-7	.	CASSSKVPPLGEQYF	TGTGCCAGCAGCTCAAAGGTTCCTCCCCTGGGAGAGCAGTACTTC
.	TRBV5-6	TRBJ1-2	.	CASSSTDNYGYTF	TGTGCCAGCAGCTCGACAGATAACTATGGCTACACCTTC